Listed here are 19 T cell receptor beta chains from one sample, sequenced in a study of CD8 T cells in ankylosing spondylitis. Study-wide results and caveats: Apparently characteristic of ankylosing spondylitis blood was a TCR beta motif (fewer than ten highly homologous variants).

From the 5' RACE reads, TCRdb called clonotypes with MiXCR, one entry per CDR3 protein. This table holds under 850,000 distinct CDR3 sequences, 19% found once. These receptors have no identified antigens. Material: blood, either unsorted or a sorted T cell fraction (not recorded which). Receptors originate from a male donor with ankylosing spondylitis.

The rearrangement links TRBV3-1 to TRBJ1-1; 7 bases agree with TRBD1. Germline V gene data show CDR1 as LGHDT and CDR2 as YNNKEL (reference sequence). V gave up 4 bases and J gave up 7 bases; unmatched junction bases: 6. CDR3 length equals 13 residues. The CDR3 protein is CASSPPGTDEAFF. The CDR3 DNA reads TGTGCCAGCAGCCCACCCGGGACAGATGAAGCTTTCTTT.

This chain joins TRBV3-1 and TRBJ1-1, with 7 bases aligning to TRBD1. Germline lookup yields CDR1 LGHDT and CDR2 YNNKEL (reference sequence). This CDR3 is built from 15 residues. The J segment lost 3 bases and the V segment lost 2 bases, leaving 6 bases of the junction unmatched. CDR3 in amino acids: CASSQNQGGDTEAFF. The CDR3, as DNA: TGTGCCAGCAGCCAAAACCAGGGGGGGGACACTGAAGCTTTCTTT.

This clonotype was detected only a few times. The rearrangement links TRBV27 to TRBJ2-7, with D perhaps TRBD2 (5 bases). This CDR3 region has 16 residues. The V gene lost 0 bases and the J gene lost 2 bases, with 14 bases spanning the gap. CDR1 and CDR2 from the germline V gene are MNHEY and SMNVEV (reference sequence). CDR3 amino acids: CASSLSVGLLTYEQYF. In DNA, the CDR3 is TGTGCCAGCAGTTTATCGGTCGGACTCCTTACCTACGAGCAGTACTTC.

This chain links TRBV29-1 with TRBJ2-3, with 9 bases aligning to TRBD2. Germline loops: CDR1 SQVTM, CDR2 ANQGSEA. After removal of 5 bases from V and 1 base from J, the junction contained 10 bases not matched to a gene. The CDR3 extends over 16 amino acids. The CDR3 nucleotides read TGCAGCGTTTTGGTGGCAGAGCGGGAGGGCACAGATACGCAGTATTTT. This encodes CSVLVAEREGTDTQYF.

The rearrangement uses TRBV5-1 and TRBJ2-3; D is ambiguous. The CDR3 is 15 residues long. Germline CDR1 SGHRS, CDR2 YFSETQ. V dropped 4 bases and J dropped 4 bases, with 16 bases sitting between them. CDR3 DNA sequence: TGCGCCAGCAGCCCGGAACTTATTAGCCCAGATACGCAGTATTTT. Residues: CASSPELISPDTQYF.

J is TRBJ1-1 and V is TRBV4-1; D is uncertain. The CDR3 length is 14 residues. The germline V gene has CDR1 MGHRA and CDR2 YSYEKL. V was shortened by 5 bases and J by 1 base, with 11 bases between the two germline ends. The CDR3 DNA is TGCGCCAGCAGCGGACTCGCGGGGAACACTGAAGCTTTCTTT. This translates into CASSGLAGNTEAFF.

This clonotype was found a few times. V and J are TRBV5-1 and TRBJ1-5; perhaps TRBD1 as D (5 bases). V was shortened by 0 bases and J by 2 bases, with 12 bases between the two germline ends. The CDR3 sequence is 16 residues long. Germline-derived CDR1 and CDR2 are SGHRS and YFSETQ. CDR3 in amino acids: CASSLDGGGGNQPQHF. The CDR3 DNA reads TGCGCCAGCAGCTTGGATGGGGGAGGGGGCAATCAGCCCCAGCATTTT.

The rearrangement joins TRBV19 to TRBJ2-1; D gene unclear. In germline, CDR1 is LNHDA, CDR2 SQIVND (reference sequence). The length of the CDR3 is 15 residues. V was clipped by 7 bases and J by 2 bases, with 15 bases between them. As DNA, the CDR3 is TGTGCCAGTACCAAGGGCCAGAACCCCTACAATGAGCAGTTCTTC. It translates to CASTKGQNPYNEQFF. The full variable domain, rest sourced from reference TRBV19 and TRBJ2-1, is DGGITQSPKYLFRKEGQNVTLSCEQNLNHDAMYWYRQDPGQGLRLIYYSQIVNDFQKGDIAEGYSVSREKKESFPLTVTSAQKNPTAFYLCASTKGQNPYNEQFFGPGTRLTVL.

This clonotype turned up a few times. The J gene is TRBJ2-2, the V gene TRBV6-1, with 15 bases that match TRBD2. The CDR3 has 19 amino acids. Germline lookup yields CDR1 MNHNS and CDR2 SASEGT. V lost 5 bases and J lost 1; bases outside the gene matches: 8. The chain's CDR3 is CASSTPGLAGGLNTGELFF. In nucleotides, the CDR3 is TGTGCCAGCAGTACGCCGGGACTAGCGGGAGGATTGAACACCGGGGAGCTGTTTTTT.

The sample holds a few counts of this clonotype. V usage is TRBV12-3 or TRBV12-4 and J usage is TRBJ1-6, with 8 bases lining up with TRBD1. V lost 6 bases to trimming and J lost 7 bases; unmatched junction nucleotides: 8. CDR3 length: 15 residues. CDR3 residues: CASSRQGTRNSPLHF. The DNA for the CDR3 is TGTGCCAGCAGCCGACAGGGGACGCGGAATTCACCCCTCCACTTT.

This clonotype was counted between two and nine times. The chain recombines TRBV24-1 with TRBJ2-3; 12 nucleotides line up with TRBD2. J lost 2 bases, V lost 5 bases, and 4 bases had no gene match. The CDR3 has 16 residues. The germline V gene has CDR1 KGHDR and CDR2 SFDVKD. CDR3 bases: TGTGCCACCAGTGCCGGACTAGCGGGGATCACAGATACGCAGTATTTT. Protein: CATSAGLAGITDTQYF.

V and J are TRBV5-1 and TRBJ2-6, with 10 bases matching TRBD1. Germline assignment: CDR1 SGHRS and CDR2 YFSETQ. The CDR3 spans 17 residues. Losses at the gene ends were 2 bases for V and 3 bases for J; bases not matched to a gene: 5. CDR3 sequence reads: CASSFGDRGFGANVLTF. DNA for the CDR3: TGCGCCAGCAGCTTCGGGGACAGGGGATTTGGGGCCAACGTCCTGACTTTC.

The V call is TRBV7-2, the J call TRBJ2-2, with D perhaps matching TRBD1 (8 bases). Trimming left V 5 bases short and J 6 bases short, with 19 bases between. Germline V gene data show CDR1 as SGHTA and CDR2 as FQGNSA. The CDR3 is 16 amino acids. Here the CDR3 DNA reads TGTGCCAGCAGCCCTCAGGGGGCGGGGGTTTCCGGGGAGCTGTTTTTT. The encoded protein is CASSPQGAGVSGELFF.

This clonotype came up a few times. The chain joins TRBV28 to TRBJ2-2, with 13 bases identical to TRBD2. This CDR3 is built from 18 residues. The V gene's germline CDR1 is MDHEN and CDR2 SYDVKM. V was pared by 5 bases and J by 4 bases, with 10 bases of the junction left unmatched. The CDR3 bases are TGTGCCAGCAGTGGTACTAGCGGGAGGGCCGGCGGCACCGGGGAGCTGTTTTTT. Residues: CASSGTSGRAGGTGELFF.

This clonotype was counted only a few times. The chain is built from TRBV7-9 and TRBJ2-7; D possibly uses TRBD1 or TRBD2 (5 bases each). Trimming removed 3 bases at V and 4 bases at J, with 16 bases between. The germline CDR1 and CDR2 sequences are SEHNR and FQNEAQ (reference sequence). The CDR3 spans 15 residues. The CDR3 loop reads CASSLVLGELYEQYF. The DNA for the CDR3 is TGTGCCAGCAGCTTGGTGTTGGGGGAATTATACGAGCAGTACTTC.

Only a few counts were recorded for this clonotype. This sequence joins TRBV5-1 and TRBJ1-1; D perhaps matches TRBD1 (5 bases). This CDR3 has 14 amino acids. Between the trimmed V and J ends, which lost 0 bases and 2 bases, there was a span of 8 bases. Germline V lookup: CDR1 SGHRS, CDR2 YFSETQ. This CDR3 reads CASSLVGDNTEAFF. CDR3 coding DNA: TGCGCCAGCAGCTTGGTAGGGGACAACACTGAAGCTTTCTTT.

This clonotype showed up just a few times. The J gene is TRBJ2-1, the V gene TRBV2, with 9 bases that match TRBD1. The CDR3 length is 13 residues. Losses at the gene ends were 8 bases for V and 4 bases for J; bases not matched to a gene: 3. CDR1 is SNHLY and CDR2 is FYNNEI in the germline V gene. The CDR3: CASEGQGYNEQFF. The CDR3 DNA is TGTGCCAGCGAGGGACAGGGATACAATGAGCAGTTCTTC. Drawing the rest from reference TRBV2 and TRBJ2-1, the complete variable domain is EPEVTQTPSHQVTQMGQEVILRCVPISNHLYFYWYRQILGQKVEFLVSFYNNEISEKSEIFDDQFSVERPDGSNFTLKIRSTKLEDSAMYFCASEGQGYNEQFFGPGTRLTVL.

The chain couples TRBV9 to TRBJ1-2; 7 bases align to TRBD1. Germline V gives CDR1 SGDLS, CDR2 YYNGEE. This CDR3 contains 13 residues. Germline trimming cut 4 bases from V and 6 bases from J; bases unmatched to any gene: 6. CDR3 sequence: CASSTTGNHGYTF. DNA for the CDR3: TGTGCCAGCAGCACGACAGGGAATCATGGCTACACCTTC.

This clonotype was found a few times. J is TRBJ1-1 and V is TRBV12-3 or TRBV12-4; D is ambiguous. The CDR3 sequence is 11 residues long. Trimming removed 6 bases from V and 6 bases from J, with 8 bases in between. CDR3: CASRGFAEAFF. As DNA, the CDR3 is TGTGCCAGCAGGGGCTTTGCTGAAGCTTTCTTT.